The 12 T cell receptor beta chains listed next were all sequenced from one sample in a study of T cells after yellow fever vaccination (dated by TCRdb to between 2018 and 2020). The sample's treatment or condition, from its label and the paper: live attenuated yellow fever vaccine strain. Receptor amplification or capture employed 5' RACE. TCRdb shows the sequencer as Illumina HiSeq 2500. TCRdb itself trimmed the public reads at Q25 with fastp, ran MiXCR and retained productive beta chains. Rows merge per CDR3 protein into single entries with the most common DNA and genes. The sample includes tens of thousands of distinct CDR3 sequences, with around 6.2% observed a single time. The ten most abundant clones make up 2.2% of the sample. The source material was CD4+ T cells sorted from PBMCs, sampled less than 16 days after the first yellow fever vaccination. The receptors come from a man between 18 and 35 years old who received the YFV17D yellow fever vaccine.

The chain couples TRBV7-2 to TRBJ2-7; TRBD1 might be the D (6 bases). Trimming left V 7 bases short and J 0 bases short, with 25 bases between. This CDR3 contains 18 residues. Germline CDR1 and CDR2: SGHTA and FQGNSA. The CDR3 loop reads CASTKPLVETGTSYEQYF. In DNA form, the CDR3 reads TGTGCCAGCACCAAACCCCTCGTGGAAACAGGGACCTCCTACGAGCAGTACTTC.

Only a few counts were recorded for this clonotype. The rearrangement uses TRBV6-1 and TRBJ1-5; possible D gene TRBD1, 5 bases. CDR3 length: 15 amino acids. Germline V gene data show CDR1 as MNHNS and CDR2 as SASEGT. Trimming took 6 bases from V and 0 from J, leaving 12 bases between them. The CDR3 sequence: CASSFQGTSNQPQHF. For the CDR3, the DNA is TGTGCCAGCAGCTTCCAGGGTACTAGCAATCAGCCCCAGCATTTT.

There are a few counts of this clonotype. The V gene is TRBV19, the J gene TRBJ1-1, with a tentative D call TRBD1 (6 bases). The V end lost 8 bases, the J end lost 5 bases, and 18 bases lay between the germline ends. CDR3 size: 14 residues. Germline CDR1 is LNHDA and CDR2 is SQIVND (reference sequence). CDR3 DNA: TGTGCCAGTTACGGGGGGCTGGAGCGAACTGAAGCTTTCTTT. Encoded protein: CASYGGLERTEAFF.

This clonotype has ten or more counts. This rearrangement joins TRBV18 to TRBJ2-1; D ambiguous. The CDR3 covers 16 residues. Per germline, CDR1 KGHSH and CDR2 LQKENI. Trimming pared 3 bases from V and 0 bases from J, leaving 12 bases between. The CDR3 loop reads CASSPGQGSSYNEQFF. The CDR3 nucleotides are TGTGCCAGCTCACCGGGCCAAGGAAGCTCCTACAATGAGCAGTTCTTC.

This clonotype was counted many times. V gene TRBV15 combines with J gene TRBJ2-5; 8 bases are shared with TRBD1. J lost 5 bases, V lost 3 bases, and 5 bases had no gene match. Germline CDR1 LNHNV, CDR2 YYDKDF (reference sequence). The CDR3 runs 14 residues. CDR3 in DNA: TGTGCCACCAGCAGCCAGGGGGCCGATGAGACCCAGTACTTC. Its protein product is CATSSQGADETQYF.

This clonotype came up many times. The chain links TRBV5-1 to TRBJ2-7, with 8 bases aligning to TRBD2. With 4 bases clipped from V and 6 bases from J, the junction kept 9 bases outside the gene matches. The germline gives CDR1 SGHRS, CDR2 YFSETQ. The CDR3 sequence is 14 residues long. The CDR3 DNA sequence: TGCGCCAGCAGCGGTTCGGGGGGGCCCGCCGAGCAGTACTTC. This sequence encodes CASSGSGGPAEQYF.

In this sample, this clonotype turned up many times. The rearrangement uses TRBV5-1 and TRBJ2-1, with a weak D call TRBD2 (6 bases). Trimming left V 3 bases short and J 1 base short, with 11 bases between. CDR1 SGHRS and CDR2 YFSETQ come from the germline V gene. This CDR3 is built from 15 residues. The CDR3 bases are TGCGCCAGCAGCTCCGGTAGCGGTTCCTACAATGAGCAGTTCTTC. Its translation is CASSSGSGSYNEQFF.

This clonotype was observed at least ten times. The chain uses TRBV3-1 and TRBJ2-1; 9 bases line up with TRBD2. The V gene's germline CDR1 is LGHDT and CDR2 YNNKEL (reference sequence). CDR3 size: 14 residues. V lost 6 bases, J lost 10 bases, and 10 bases stayed unmatched. The CDR3 DNA reads as TGTGCCAGCAGACTAATAGCGGGGGCCGGGGAGCAGTTCTTC. Translated, it gives CASRLIAGAGEQFF.

There are many counts of this clonotype. The chain joins TRBV15 to TRBJ2-1, with D maybe TRBD1 (6 bases). The V and J ends lost 0 bases and 8 bases respectively, with 20 bases between them. This CDR3 is built from 17 residues. In germline, CDR1 is LNHNV, CDR2 YYDKDF (reference sequence). The CDR3 reads CATSRDLDRQLGHEQFF. The CDR3 coding sequence is TGTGCCACCAGCAGAGATTTAGACAGGCAACTAGGTCATGAGCAGTTCTTC.

In this sample, this clonotype turned up many times. This rearrangement joins TRBV5-1 to TRBJ2-3, with D perhaps TRBD2 (6 bases). Germline assignment: CDR1 SGHRS and CDR2 YFSETQ. The CDR3 totals 15 residues. The V end was cut by 2 bases, the J end by 0 bases, with 10 bases between. CDR3 region: CASSLSAGSTDTQYF. Here the CDR3 DNA reads TGCGCCAGCAGCTTATCTGCGGGGAGCACAGATACGCAGTATTTT.

This clonotype was counted ten times or more. This chain connects TRBV5-1 to TRBJ2-1; D could derive from TRBD1 or TRBD2 (5 bases each). The CDR3 totals 11 residues. Germline V lookup: CDR1 SGHRS, CDR2 YFSETQ. The V and J ends lost 6 bases and 8 bases respectively, with 9 bases between them. The DNA of the CDR3 is TGCGCCAGCAAAGGGGAGTATGAGCAGTTCTTC. It specifies CASKGEYEQFF.

This clonotype has a count of ten or more. This chain uses TRBV20-1 with TRBJ1-1; TRBD1 is a possible D gene (6 bases). Germline CDR1 and CDR2: DFQATT and SNEGSKA (reference sequence). There are 13 residues in the CDR3. V was shortened by 3 bases and J by 1 base, with 9 bases between the two germline ends. The CDR3 protein is CSARSGANTEAFF. The CDR3, as DNA: TGCAGTGCTAGGTCAGGGGCGAACACTGAAGCTTTCTTT.